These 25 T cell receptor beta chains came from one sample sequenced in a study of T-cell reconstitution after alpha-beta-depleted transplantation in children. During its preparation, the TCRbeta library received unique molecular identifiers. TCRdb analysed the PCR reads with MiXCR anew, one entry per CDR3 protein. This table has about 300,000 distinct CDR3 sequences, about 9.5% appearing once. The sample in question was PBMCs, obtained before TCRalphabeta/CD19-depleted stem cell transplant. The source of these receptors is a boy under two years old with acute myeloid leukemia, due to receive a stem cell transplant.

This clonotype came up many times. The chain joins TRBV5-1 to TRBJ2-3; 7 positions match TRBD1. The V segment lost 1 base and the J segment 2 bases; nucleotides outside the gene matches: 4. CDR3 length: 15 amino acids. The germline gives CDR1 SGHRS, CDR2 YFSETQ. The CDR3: CASSLPRGNTDTQYF. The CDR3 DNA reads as TGCGCCAGCAGCTTGCCCAGGGGGAACACAGATACGCAGTATTTT.

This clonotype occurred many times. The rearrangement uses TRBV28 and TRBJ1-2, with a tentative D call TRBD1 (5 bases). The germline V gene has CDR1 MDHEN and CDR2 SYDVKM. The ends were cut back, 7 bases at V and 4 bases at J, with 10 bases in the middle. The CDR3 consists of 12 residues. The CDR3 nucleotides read TGTGCCAGCATTTCGGGGCTCTATGGCTACACCTTC. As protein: CASISGLYGYTF.

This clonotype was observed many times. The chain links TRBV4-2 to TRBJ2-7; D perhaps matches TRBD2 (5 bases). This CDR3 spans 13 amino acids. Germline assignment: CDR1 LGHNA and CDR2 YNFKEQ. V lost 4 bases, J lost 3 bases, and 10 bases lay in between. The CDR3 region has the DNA TGTGCCAGCAGCCCCGGACTGTTCTACGAGCAGTACTTC. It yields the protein CASSPGLFYEQYF.

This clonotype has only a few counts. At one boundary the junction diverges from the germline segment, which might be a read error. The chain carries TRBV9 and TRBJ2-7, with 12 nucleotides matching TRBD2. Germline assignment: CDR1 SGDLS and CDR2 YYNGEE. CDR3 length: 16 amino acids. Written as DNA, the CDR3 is TGTGCCAGCAGCGTAGCGGCTAGCGGGGGGGCCTATGAGCAGTACTTC. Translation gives CASSVAASGGAYEQYF.

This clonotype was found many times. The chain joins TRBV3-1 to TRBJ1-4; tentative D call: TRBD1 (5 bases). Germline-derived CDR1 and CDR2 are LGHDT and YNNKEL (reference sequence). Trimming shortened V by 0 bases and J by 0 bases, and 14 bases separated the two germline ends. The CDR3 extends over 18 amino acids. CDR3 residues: CASSQDWETVATNEKLFF. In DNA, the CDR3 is TGTGCCAGCAGCCAAGATTGGGAGACAGTCGCAACTAATGAAAAACTGTTTTTT.

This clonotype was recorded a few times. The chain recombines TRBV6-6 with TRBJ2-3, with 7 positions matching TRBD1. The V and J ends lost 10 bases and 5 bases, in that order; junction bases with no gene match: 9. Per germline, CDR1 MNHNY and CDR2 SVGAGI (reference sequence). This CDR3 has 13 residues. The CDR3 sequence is CATSQGLGDTQYF. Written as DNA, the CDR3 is TGTGCCACGTCACAGGGGTTAGGAGATACGCAGTATTTT.

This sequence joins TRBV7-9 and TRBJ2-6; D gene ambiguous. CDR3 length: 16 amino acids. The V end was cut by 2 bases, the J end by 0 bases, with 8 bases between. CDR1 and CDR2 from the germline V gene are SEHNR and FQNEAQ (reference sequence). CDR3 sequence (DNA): TGTGCCAGCAGCTTAAGGGAACCCTCTGGGGCCAACGTCCTGACTTTC. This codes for CASSLREPSGANVLTF.

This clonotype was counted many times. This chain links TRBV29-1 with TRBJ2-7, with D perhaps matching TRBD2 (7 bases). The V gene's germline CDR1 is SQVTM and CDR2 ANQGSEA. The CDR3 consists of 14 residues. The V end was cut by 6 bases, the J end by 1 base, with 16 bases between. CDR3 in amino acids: CSVKGGLRSYEQYF. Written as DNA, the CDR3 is TGCAGCGTGAAGGGGGGGCTAAGATCCTACGAGCAGTACTTC.

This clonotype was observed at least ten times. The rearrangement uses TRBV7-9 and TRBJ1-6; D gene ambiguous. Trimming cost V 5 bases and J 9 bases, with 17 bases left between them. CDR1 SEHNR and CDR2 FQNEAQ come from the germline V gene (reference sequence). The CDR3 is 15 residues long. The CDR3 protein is CASSPAIGEASPLHF. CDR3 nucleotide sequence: TGTGCCAGCAGCCCCGCAATCGGGGAAGCTTCACCCCTCCACTTT.

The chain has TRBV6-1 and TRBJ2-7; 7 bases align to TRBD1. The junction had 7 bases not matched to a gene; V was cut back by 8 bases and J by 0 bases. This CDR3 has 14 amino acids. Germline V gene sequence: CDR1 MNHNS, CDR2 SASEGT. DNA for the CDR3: TGTGCCAGCCGCGGGTGGGACAGCTCCTACGAGCAGTACTTC. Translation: CASRGWDSSYEQYF.

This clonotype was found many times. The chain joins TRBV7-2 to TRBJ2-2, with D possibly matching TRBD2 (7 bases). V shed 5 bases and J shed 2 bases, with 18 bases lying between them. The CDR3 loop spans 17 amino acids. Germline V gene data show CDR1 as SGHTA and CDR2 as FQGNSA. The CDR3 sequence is CASSRGGGGFNTGELFF. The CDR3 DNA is TGTGCCAGCAGCCGCGGGGGCGGGGGCTTTAACACCGGGGAGCTGTTTTTT. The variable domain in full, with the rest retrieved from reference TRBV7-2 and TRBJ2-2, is GAGVSQSPSNKVTEKGKDVELRCDPISGHTALYWYRQSLGQGLEFLIYFQGNSAPDKSGLPSDRFSAERTGGSVSTLTIQRTQQEDSAVYLCASSRGGGGFNTGELFFGEGSRLTVL.

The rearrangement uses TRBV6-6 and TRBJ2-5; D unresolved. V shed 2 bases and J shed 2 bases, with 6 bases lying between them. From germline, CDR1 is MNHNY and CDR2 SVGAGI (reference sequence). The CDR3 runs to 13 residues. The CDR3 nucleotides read TGTGCCAGCAGTTACGAAGGACAAGAGACCCAGTACTTC. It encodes CASSYEGQETQYF.

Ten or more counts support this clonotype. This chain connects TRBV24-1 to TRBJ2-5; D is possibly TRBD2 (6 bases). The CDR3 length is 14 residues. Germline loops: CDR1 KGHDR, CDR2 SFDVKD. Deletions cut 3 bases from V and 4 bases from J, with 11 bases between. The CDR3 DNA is TGTGCCACCAGTGATCCCGGGGGAGGAGAGACCCAGTACTTC. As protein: CATSDPGGGETQYF.

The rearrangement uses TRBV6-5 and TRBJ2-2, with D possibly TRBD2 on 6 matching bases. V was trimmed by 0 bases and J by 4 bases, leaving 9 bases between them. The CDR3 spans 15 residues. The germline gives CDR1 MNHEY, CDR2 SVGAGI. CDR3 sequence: CASSYSREFTGELFF. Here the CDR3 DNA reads TGTGCCAGCAGTTACTCGCGGGAATTCACCGGGGAGCTGTTTTTT.

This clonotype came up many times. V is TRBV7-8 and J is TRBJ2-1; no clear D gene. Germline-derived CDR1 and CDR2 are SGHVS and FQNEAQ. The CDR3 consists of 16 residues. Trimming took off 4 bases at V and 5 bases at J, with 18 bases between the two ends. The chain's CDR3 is CASSSGRRNLHNEQFF. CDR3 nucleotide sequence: TGTGCCAGCAGCTCCGGAAGGCGGAATCTACACAATGAGCAGTTCTTC.

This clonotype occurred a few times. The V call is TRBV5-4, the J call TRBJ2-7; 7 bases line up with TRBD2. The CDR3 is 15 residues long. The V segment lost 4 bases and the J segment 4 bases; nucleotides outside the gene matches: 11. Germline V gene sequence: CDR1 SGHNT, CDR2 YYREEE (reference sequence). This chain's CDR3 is CASSPSMGGGYEQYF. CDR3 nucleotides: TGTGCCAGCAGCCCGAGCATGGGGGGGGGGTACGAGCAGTACTTC.

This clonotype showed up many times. The CDR3 loop is CASSFGGTYEQYF. CDR3 DNA: TGTGCCAGCAGCTTCGGTGGAACCTACGAGCAGTACTTC. The chain uses TRBV7-9 and TRBJ2-7; D is ambiguous. This CDR3 has 13 amino acids. Germline V lookup: CDR1 SEHNR, CDR2 FQNEAQ (reference sequence). V was clipped by 3 bases and J by 2 bases, with 8 bases between them.

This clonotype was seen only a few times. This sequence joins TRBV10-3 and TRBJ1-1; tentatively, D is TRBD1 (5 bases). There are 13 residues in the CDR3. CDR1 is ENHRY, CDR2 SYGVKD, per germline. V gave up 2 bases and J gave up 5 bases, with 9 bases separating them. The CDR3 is CAISEGARTEAFF. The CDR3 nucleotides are TGTGCCATCAGTGAGGGGGCGAGGACTGAAGCTTTCTTT.

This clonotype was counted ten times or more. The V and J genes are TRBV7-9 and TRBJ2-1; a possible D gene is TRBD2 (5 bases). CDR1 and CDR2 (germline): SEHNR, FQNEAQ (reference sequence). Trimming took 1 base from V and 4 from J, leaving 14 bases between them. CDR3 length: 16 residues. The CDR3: CASSLVRERGYNEQFF. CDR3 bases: TGTGCCAGCAGCTTAGTGAGGGAACGGGGTTACAATGAGCAGTTCTTC.

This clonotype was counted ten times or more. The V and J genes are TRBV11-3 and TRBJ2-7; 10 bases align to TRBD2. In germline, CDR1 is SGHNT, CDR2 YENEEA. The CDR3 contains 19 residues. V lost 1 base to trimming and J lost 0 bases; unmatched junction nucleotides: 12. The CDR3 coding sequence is TGTGCCAGCAGCTTAGTCGTCAGGGGGCCTAGCGGGAGCTCCTACGAGCAGTACTTC. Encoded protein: CASSLVVRGPSGSSYEQYF.

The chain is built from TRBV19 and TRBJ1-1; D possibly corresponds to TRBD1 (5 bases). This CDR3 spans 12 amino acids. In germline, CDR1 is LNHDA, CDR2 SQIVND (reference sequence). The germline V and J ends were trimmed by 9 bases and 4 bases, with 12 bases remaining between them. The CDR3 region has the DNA TGTGCCAGCGTCCGGGGGAGCACTGAAGCTTTCTTT. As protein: CASVRGSTEAFF.

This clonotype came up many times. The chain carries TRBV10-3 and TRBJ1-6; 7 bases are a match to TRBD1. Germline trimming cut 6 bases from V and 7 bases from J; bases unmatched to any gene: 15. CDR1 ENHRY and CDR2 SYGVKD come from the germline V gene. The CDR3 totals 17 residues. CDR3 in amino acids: CAISPTGTGLGNSPLHF. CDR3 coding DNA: TGTGCCATCAGCCCGACAGGGACGGGGCTTGGCAATTCACCCCTCCACTTT.

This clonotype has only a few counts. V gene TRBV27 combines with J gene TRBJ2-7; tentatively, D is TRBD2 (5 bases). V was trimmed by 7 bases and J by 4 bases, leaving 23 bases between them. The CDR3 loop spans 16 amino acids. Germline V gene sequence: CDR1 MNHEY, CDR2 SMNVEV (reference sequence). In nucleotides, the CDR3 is TGTGCCAGCACTCACTCGAGGGATTTCGGCTTTTACGAGCAGTACTTC. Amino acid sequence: CASTHSRDFGFYEQYF.

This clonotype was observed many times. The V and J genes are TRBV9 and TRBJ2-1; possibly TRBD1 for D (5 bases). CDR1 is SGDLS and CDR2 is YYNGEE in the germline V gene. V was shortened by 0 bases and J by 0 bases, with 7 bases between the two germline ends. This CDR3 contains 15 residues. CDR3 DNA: TGTGCCAGCAGCGTAGGACAGAGCTCCTACAATGAGCAGTTCTTC. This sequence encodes CASSVGQSSYNEQFF.

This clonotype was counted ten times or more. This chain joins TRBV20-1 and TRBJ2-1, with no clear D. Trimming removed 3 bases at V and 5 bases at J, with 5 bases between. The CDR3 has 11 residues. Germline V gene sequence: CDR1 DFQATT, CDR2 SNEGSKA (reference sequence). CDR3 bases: TGCAGTGCTAGGCCCAACAATGAGCAGTTCTTC. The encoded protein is CSARPNNEQFF.